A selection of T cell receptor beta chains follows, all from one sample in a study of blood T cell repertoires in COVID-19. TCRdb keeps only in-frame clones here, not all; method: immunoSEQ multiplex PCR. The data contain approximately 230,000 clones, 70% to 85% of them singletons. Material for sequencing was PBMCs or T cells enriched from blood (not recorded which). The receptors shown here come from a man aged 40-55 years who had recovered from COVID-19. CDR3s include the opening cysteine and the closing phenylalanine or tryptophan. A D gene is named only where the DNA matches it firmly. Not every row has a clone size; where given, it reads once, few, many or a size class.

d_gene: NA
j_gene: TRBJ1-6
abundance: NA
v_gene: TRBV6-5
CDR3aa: CASRRQGPLHF
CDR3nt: TGTGCCAGCAGACGGCAGGGACCCCTCCACTTT

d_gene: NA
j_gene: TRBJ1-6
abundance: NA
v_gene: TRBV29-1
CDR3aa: CSAGGGDSPLHF
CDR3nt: TGCAGCGCGGGGGGCGGGGATTCACCCCTCCACTTT

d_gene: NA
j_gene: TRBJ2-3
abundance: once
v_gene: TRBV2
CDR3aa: CASQGRGTDTQYF
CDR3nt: TGTGCCAGCCAGGGGAGGGGCACAGATACGCAGTATTTT

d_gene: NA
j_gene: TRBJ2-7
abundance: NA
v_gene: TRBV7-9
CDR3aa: CASSQIYEQYF
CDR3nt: TGTGCCAGCAGTCAGATCTACGAGCAGTACTTC

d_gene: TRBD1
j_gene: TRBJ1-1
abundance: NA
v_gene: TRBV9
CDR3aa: CASSVMGQGATEAFF
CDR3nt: TGTGCCAGCAGCGTCATGGGACAGGGGGCAACTGAAGCTTTCTTT

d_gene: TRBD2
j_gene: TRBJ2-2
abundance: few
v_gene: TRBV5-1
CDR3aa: CASSLVGSGTANTGELFF
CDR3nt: TGCGCCAGCAGCTTGGTAGGTAGCGGGACCGCGAACACCGGGGAGCTGTTTTTT

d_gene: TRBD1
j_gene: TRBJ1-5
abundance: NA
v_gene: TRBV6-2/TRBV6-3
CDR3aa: CASSARTGVRNQPQHF
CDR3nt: TGTGCCAGCAGTGCACGAACAGGGGTGAGGAATCAGCCCCAGCATTTT

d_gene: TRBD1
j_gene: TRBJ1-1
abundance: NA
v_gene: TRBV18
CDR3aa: CASSTGITTEAFF
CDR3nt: TGTGCCAGCTCGACAGGGATCACCACTGAAGCTTTCTTT

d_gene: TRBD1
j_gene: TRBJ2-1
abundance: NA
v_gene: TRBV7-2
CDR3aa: CASSLEGDSYNEQFF
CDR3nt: TGTGCCAGCAGCTTAGAAGGGGACAGCTACAATGAGCAGTTCTTC

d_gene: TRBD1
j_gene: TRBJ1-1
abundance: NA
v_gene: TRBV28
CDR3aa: CASSWTGGNTEAFF
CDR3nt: TGTGCCAGCAGTTGGACAGGGGGAAACACTGAAGCTTTCTTT

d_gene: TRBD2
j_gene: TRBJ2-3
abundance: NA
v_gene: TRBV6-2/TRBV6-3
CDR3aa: CASSFSGGADTQYF
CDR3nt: TGTGCCAGCAGTTTCAGCGGGGGGGCAGATACGCAGTATTTT

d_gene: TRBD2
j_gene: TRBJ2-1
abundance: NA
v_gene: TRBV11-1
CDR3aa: CASTGGAYYNEQFF
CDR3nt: TGTGCCAGCACGGGGGGGGCGTATTACAATGAGCAGTTCTTC

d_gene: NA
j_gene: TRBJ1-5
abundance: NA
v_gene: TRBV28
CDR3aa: CASRWGGNQPQHF
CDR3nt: TGTGCCAGCAGGTGGGGGGGGAATCAGCCCCAGCATTTT